This TCR beta chain was profiled in a study of identical twins. Carrying unique molecular identifiers, the cDNA also gained a universal primer site through template switching. TCRdb re-called the 5' RACE reads with MiXCR, one entry per CDR3 protein. Found here are about 200,000 distinct CDR3 sequences, about 10% of them singletons; the top ten hold about 9%. This clonotype came up many times. The antigen is undetermined. Findings of the study overall: Those out-of-frame alpha sequences shared by twins showed an excess of low generation probability.

Trimming at V came to 7 bases and at J to 2 bases, leaving 12 bases not matched to a gene. Germline CDR1 SQVTM, CDR2 ANQGSEA. This CDR3 contains 15 residues. Input material: memory T cells sorted from blood. This chain uses TRBV29-1 with TRBJ2-7, with TRBD1 identical over 9 bases. This clonotype originated in a man in his fifties in good health. CDR3 in amino acids: CSALKLQGATYEQYF. The CDR3 DNA follows: TGCAGCGCCCTCAAACTACAGGGGGCAACCTACGAGCAGTACTTC.